This paragraph covers one TCR beta chain sequence. The sample originates from a study of shared T cell receptors in the human thymus. The protocol was immunoSEQ multiplex PCR, while the TCRdb copy is restricted to in-frame clones and leaves out a portion. Among approximately 490,000 clones listed, 70% to 80% were seen once. This CDR3 spans 14 amino acids. V was cut by 4 bases and J by 6 bases, with 12 bases left in between. The germline gives CDR1 LNHDA, CDR2 SQIVND (reference sequence). These sequences were also reported in another study, on human thymus T cells. That source reports: Thymus specimens were resections from corrective heart surgery. The authors found apparently biased V and J gene usage in thymic and blood repertoires.

The V and J genes are TRBV19 and TRBJ2-2, with D maybe TRBD2 (5 bases). The sequencing input was thymocytes. The origin of this receptor is a boy younger than two with a congenital heart defect. Here the CDR3 DNA reads TGTGCCAGTAGTAGAAGCGGCGTCCCCGGGGAGCTGTTTTTT. Its protein product is CASSRSGVPGELFF.